One TCR beta chain is described in this entry. The data were taken from a study of cytomegalovirus exposure and HLA in healthy donors. V lost 2 bases, J lost 0 bases, and 4 bases stayed unmatched. The CDR3 length is 16 residues. From germline, CDR1 is SGHVS and CDR2 FQNEAQ. 60 Vbeta and 13 Jbeta primers were used in PCR. The data were produced by immunoSEQ multiplex PCR, yet TCRdb's version contains in-frame clones alone and is incomplete. The sample includes around 190,000 clones, under 85% of them seen just once. V is TRBV7-8 and J is TRBJ2-5; 9 bases agree with TRBD2. The clonotype comes from a woman between 18 and 29 years old in good health and CMV-seronegative. Sequencing was done on a sample of PBMCs. The CDR3 sequence is CASSLRPSGNQETQYF. The DNA of the CDR3 is TGTGCCAGCAGCTTACGACCTAGCGGGAACCAAGAGACCCAGTACTTC.